This T cell receptor beta chain came from a study of CD8+CD57+ T cells in acquired aplastic anemia. Across the study: On average, sorted CD4+ and CD8+ cells gave 3 to 4 ug of DNA.

This clonotype appeared a single time. The CDR3 has 17 residues. Trimming took 5 bases from V and 9 from J; bases not matched to a gene: 11. Profiling of TCR beta VDJ combinations and CDR3 sequences used genomic DNA as template. Each CDR3 protein gets one entry after TCRdb re-called the reads with MiXCR. The data hold around 170,000 distinct CDR3 sequences, with more than 45% observed a single time. Only patients with CD8+CD57+ cell expansion on flow cytometry were chosen for sequencing. This chain links TRBV12-3 or TRBV12-4 with TRBJ1-6; TRBD1 matches at 12 bases. The source is a human donor with aplastic anemia. The sequencing sample was made of sorted CD4+, CD8+, or CD8+CD57+ T cells (not recorded which) from PBMCs. The CDR3 is CASSTPGTGGMSSPLHF. In DNA form, the CDR3 reads TGTGCCAGCAGTACACCCGGGACAGGGGGCATGAGTTCACCCCTCCACTTT.